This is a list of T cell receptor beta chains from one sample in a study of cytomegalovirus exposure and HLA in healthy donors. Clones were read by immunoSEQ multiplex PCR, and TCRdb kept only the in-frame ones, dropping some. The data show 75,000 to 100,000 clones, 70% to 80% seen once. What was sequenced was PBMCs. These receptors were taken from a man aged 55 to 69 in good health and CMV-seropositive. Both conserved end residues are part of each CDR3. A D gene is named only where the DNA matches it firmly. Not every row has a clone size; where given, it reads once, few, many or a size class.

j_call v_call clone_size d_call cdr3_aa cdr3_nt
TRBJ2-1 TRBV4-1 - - CASSHGKGGFSYNEQFF TGCGCCAGCAGCCACGGGAAGGGGGGGTTCTCCTACAATGAGCAGTTCTTC
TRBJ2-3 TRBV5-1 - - CASSLVGSATDTQYF TGCGCCAGCAGCTTGGTTGGGAGTGCCACAGATACGCAGTATTTT
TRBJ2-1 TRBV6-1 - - CASSLERSSYNEQFF TGTGCCAGCAGTTTAGAGCGGAGCTCCTACAATGAGCAGTTCTTC
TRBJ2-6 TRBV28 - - CASSLELPGANVLTF TGTGCCAGCAGTTTAGAACTGCCTGGGGCCAACGTCCTGACTTTC
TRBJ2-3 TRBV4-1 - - CASSQEQGTVNTQYF TGCGCCAGCAGCCAAGAGCAGGGTACGGTAAATACGCAGTATTTT
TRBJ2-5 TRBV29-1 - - CSVEDPSTQYF TGCAGCGTTGAAGATCCCTCGACCCAGTACTTC
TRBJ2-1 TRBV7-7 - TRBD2 CASSLGTSGNNEQFF TGTGCTAGCAGCCTAGGGACTAGCGGGAACAATGAGCAGTTCTTC
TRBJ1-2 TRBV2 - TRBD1 CASSGPDRVSGYTF TGTGCCAGCAGCGGACCGGACAGGGTTTCTGGCTACACCTTC
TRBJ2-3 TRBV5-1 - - CASKLGLTDTQYF TGCGCCAGCAAACTAGGGCTCACAGATACGCAGTATTTT
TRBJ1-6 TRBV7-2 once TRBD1 CASSLRDRAPLHF TGTGCCAGCAGCTTAAGGGACAGAGCACCCCTCCACTTT
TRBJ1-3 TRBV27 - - CASSPDRNGNTIYF TGTGCCAGCAGTCCCGACAGGAACGGAAACACCATATATTTT
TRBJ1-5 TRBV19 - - CASSGILNQPQHF TGTGCCAGTTCCGGGATACTCAATCAGCCCCAGCATTTT
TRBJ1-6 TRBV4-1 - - CASSQDEALTYNSPLHF TGCGCCAGCAGCCAAGATGAGGCACTGACCTATAATTCACCCCTCCACTTT
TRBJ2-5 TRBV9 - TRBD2 CASSVDTSGGETQYF TGTGCCAGCAGCGTAGACACATCGGGGGGGGAGACCCAGTACTTC
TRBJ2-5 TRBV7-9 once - CASSFTRETQYF TGTGCCAGCAGCTTCACTAGGGAGACCCAGTACTTC
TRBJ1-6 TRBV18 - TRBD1 CASSPPGQSNSPLHF TGTGCCAGCTCACCCCCGGGACAGAGTAATTCACCCCTCCACTTT
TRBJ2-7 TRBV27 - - CASSSTGSYEQYF TGTGCCAGCAGTTCGACAGGATCCTACGAGCAGTACTTC
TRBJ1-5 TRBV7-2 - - CASSLTGSQPQHF TGTGCCAGCAGCTTAACAGGGTCTCAGCCCCAGCATTTT
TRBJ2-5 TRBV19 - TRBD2 CASSMTAGGQETQYF TGTGCCAGTAGTATGACAGCGGGGGGGCAGGAGACCCAGTACTTC
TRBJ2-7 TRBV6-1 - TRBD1 CASSRTGRDYEQYF TGTGCCAGCAGTAGGACAGGGCGCGACTACGAGCAGTACTTC
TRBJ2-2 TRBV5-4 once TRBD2 CASSLGAGLNTGELFF TGTGCCAGCAGCTTGGGAGCGGGACTGAACACCGGGGAGCTGTTTTTT
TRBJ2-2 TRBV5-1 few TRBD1 CASSRTGGANSGELFF TGCGCCAGCAGCCGGACAGGGGGCGCGAACAGTGGGGAGCTGTTTTTT
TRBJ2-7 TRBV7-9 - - CASSLAEVSSYEQYF TGTGCCAGCAGCTTAGCGGAGGTTAGCTCCTACGAGCAGTACTTC
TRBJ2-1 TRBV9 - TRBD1 CASSAPSGQGKQFF TGTGCCAGCAGCGCCCCGTCGGGACAGGGGAAGCAGTTCTTC
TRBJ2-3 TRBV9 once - CASSVVSYPPDTQYF TGTGCCAGCAGCGTAGTGTCCTATCCCCCAGATACGCAGTATTTT
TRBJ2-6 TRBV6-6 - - CASTDRSGANVLTF TGTGCCAGCACCGACAGATCTGGGGCCAACGTCCTGACTTTC
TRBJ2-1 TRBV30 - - CAWASSSYNEQFF TGTGCCTGGGCTAGTAGCTCCTACAATGAGCAGTTCTTC
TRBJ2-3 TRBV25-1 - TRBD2 CASSNPGLAGGGTQYF TGTGCCAGCAGTAACCCGGGACTAGCGGGGGGTGGTACGCAGTATTTT
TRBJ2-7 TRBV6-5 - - CASRSGYEQYF TGTGCCAGCAGATCCGGGTACGAGCAGTACTTC
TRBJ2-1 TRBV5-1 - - CASSLIQRLDNEQFF TGCGCCAGCAGCTTGATTCAGCGGCTTGACAATGAGCAGTTCTTC
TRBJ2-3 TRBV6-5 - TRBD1 CASSYDGQGTDTQYF TGTGCCAGCAGTTACGATGGACAGGGCACAGATACGCAGTATTTT
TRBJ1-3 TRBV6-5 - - CASSYSGTSTIYF TGTGCCAGCAGTTACTCGGGCACCAGCACCATATATTTT
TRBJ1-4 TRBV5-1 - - CASSFRDFNEKLFF TGCGCCAGCAGCTTTAGGGACTTCAATGAAAAACTGTTTTTT
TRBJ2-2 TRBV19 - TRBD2 CASSIGTSGANTGELFF TGTGCCAGTAGTATAGGGACTAGCGGGGCTAACACCGGGGAGCTGTTTTTT
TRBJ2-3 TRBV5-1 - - CASSLFPAGARTDTQYF TGCGCCAGCAGCTTGTTCCCTGCAGGGGCGAGGACAGATACGCAGTATTTT
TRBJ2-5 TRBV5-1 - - CASSFVQGGLETQYF TGCGCCAGCAGCTTCGTACAAGGGGGTTTAGAGACCCAGTACTTC
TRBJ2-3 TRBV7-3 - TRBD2 CASSLTGGGAPDTQYF TGTGCCAGCAGCTTAACTGGCGGGGGGGCCCCGGATACGCAGTATTTT
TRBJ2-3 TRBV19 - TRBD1 CASRPPGQNTDTQYF TGTGCCAGTAGACCGCCGGGACAGAACACAGATACGCAGTATTTT
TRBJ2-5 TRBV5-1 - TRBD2 CASSLGGGSQETQYF TGCGCCAGCAGCTTGGGCGGGGGATCCCAAGAGACCCAGTACTTC
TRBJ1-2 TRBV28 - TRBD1 CASSFPGQGFYGYTF TGTGCCAGCAGTTTCCCGGGACAGGGGTTTTATGGCTACACCTTC
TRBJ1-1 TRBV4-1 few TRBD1 CASSQEGQVDTEAFF TGCGCCAGCAGCCAAGAAGGACAGGTGGACACTGAAGCTTTCTTT
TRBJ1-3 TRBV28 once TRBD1 CASSPGTGGLGNTIYF TGTGCCAGCAGCCCCGGGACAGGGGGGCTAGGAAACACCATATATTTT
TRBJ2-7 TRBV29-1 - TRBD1 CSVGQAYEQYF TGCAGCGTGGGACAGGCCTACGAGCAGTACTTC
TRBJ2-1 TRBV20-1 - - CTVSVSHEQFF TGCACCGTCTCGGTTAGCCATGAGCAGTTCTTC
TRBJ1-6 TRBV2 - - CASIETYNSPLHF TGTGCCAGCATCGAGACCTATAATTCACCCCTCCACTTT